The 20 T cell receptor beta chains below come from one sample, sequenced in a study of T cells in Graves' hyperthyroidism and ophthalmopathy. Amplification of TCR beta CDR3 regions used RNA as the template. The HTBI set primed first-round TCR CDR3 RT-PCR. TCRdb ran MiXCR on the multiplex PCR reads and lists one entry per CDR3 protein. Counted here are about half a million distinct CDR3 sequences, less than 25% occurring once; the ten biggest clones make up about 25%. The sample comprised blood. Receptors originate from a young man with Graves' hyperthyroidism.

In its sample, this clonotype was seen once. CDR3 in amino acids: CATSRDLEEGYTF. The CDR3 DNA reads as TGTGCCACCAGCAGAGATCTTGAGGAAGGCTACACCTTC. V and J are TRBV15 and TRBJ1-2; D remains unclear. The length of the CDR3 is 13 residues. The germline V gene encodes CDR1 LNHNV and CDR2 YYDKDF (reference sequence). V lost 0 bases to trimming and J lost 8 bases, with 10 bases between them.

This clonotype was observed once. The V and J genes are TRBV6-1 and TRBJ1-6; D call uncertain. The CDR3 loop spans 15 amino acids. Per the germline V gene, CDR1 is MNHNS and CDR2 is SASEGT. V dropped 4 bases and J dropped 6 bases, with 13 bases sitting between them. This chain's CDR3 is CASSGWNRSNSPLHF. The CDR3 DNA follows: TGTGCCAGCAGTGGGTGGAACAGATCTAATTCACCCCTCCACTTT.

This clonotype was seen more than once but under ten times. The chain is built from TRBV2 and TRBJ1-5; a possible D gene is TRBD1 (6 bases). CDR3 length: 14 amino acids. The ends were cut back, 7 bases at V and 3 bases at J, with 13 bases in the middle. CDR1 and CDR2 (germline): SNHLY, FYNNEI. The CDR3 region is CASTGAYPNQPQHF. The CDR3, as DNA: TGTGCCAGCACAGGGGCTTACCCCAATCAGCCCCAGCATTTT.

The sample holds many counts of this clonotype. The chain links TRBV5-1 to TRBJ1-2, with D unclear. Germline V gene lookup returns CDR1 SGHRS and CDR2 YFSETQ. CDR3 size: 16 residues. The V and J ends lost 4 bases and 4 bases respectively, with 20 bases between them. As DNA, the CDR3 is TGCGCCAGCAGCCCCGGTGGCGTCAGCGCTTCCTATGGCTACACCTTC. As protein: CASSPGGVSASYGYTF.

In its sample, this clonotype was seen many times. The V call is TRBV11-1, the J call TRBJ1-1; D not resolved. V was trimmed by 3 bases and J by 5 bases, leaving 13 bases between them. Germline CDR1 SGHAT, CDR2 FQDESV (reference sequence). CDR3 length equals 14 residues. CDR3 amino acids: CASSFREGGTEAFF. CDR3 coding DNA: TGTGCCAGCAGCTTCCGTGAGGGAGGGACTGAAGCTTTCTTT.

This clonotype has at least ten counts. V is TRBV28 and J is TRBJ1-1; D unresolved. The CDR3 has 14 amino acids. Germline lookup yields CDR1 MDHEN and CDR2 SYDVKM. V lost 5 bases to trimming and J lost 6 bases, with 16 bases between them. This CDR3 is CASSPSRERPEAFF. In nucleotides, the CDR3 is TGTGCCAGCAGTCCCAGCCGGGAACGGCCTGAAGCTTTCTTT. Filled out from reference TRBV28 and TRBJ1-1, the complete variable domain reads DVKVTQSSRYLVKRTGEKVFLECVQDMDHENMFWYRQDPGLGLRLIYFSYDVKMKEKGDIPEGYSVSREKKERFSLILESASTNQTSMYLCASSPSRERPEAFFGQGTRLTVV.

This clonotype has a count of ten or more. This chain joins TRBV6-1 and TRBJ2-3; D is possibly TRBD2 (6 bases). Germline loops: CDR1 MNHNS, CDR2 SASEGT. Deletions cut 7 bases from V and 0 bases from J, with 11 bases between. This CDR3 comprises 14 residues. CDR3 residues: CASNKGTSTDTQYF. The CDR3 DNA reads TGTGCCAGCAACAAGGGGACTAGCACAGATACGCAGTATTTT.

A few counts support this clonotype. J is TRBJ2-5 and V is TRBV7-9, with D uncertain. Per germline, CDR1 SEHNR and CDR2 FQNEAQ (reference sequence). The V gene lost 4 bases and the J gene lost 0 bases, with 9 bases spanning the gap. This CDR3 is built from 14 residues. CDR3 residues: CASSYQAYQETQYF. CDR3 nucleotides: TGTGCCAGCAGCTACCAGGCTTACCAAGAGACCCAGTACTTC.

The table lists this clonotype with many counts. The CDR3 sequence is CASSQDGYAGAGETQYF. The CDR3 DNA reads as TGTGCCAGCAGCCAAGATGGGTACGCGGGGGCGGGGGAGACCCAGTACTTC. This rearrangement joins TRBV4-2 to TRBJ2-5; tentatively, D is TRBD2 (7 bases). Germline-derived CDR1 and CDR2 are LGHNA and YNFKEQ. Trimming cost V 0 bases and J 5 bases, with 19 bases left between them. This CDR3 has 17 residues.

This clonotype appeared many times. The rearrangement links TRBV2 to TRBJ2-5; TRBD1 matches at 10 bases. The J segment lost 0 bases and the V segment lost 5 bases, leaving 3 bases of the junction unmatched. This CDR3 region has 15 residues. Germline V lookup: CDR1 SNHLY, CDR2 FYNNEI. CDR3 in amino acids: CASSLDRGDQETQYF. CDR3 sequence (DNA): TGTGCCAGCAGTTTGGACAGGGGGGACCAAGAGACCCAGTACTTC.

This clonotype was counted many times. V is TRBV12-3 or TRBV12-4 and J is TRBJ2-6; D ambiguous. The CDR3 loop spans 12 amino acids. V lost 4 bases, J lost 2 bases, and 0 bases lay in between. The CDR3 protein is CASSSGANVLTF. DNA for the CDR3: TGTGCCAGCAGTTCTGGGGCCAACGTCCTGACTTTC.

Details on this clonotype: The junction does not match germline at one end; this may be a read error. The J gene is TRBJ2-5, the V gene TRBV11-2, with D possibly TRBD2 on 5 matching bases. CDR3 length: 14 amino acids. Germline V gives CDR1 SGHAT, CDR2 FQNNGV. The CDR3 DNA reads TGTGCCAGCAGCCCAGGTGGGAGAGAAGAGAGCCAGTACTTC. Encoded protein: CASSPGGREESQYF.

This clonotype has just a few counts. V and J are TRBV12-3 or TRBV12-4 and TRBJ1-4, with a tentative D call TRBD1 (5 bases). The CDR3 runs 16 residues. Between the trimmed V and J ends, which lost 5 bases and 8 bases, there was a span of 21 bases. CDR3 sequence (DNA): TGTGCCAGCAGTACTGGGGGAGGGAGGTCGCAGGAAAAACTGTTTTTT. It specifies CASSTGGGRSQEKLFF.

A few counts support this clonotype. The chain couples TRBV27 to TRBJ1-6; D unresolved. Looked up from germline, CDR1 is MNHEY and CDR2 is SMNVEV (reference sequence). The CDR3 has 13 residues. V was shortened by 6 bases and J by 7 bases, with 10 bases between the two germline ends. The CDR3 region has the DNA TGTGCCAGCAGCTTAGCCAGAAATTCACCCCTCCACTTT. Protein sequence: CASSLARNSPLHF.

This clonotype has only a few counts. This sequence joins TRBV5-1 and TRBJ2-7, with D maybe TRBD1 (6 bases). CDR1 is SGHRS, CDR2 YFSETQ, per germline. This CDR3 is 17 amino acids long. V was pared by 4 bases and J by 0 bases, with 20 bases between. The CDR3 DNA reads TGCGCCAGCAGCCCGCGGGTGAATACAGGGAACTCCTACGAGCAGTACTTC. This gives the protein CASSPRVNTGNSYEQYF.

The table lists this clonotype with many counts. This chain links TRBV6-2 or TRBV6-3 with TRBJ2-6; maybe TRBD1 (5 bases). V lost 2 bases to trimming and J lost 0 bases, with 17 bases between them. This CDR3 region has 19 residues. The germline CDR1 and CDR2 sequences are MNHEY and SVGEGT. CDR3 DNA sequence: TGTGCCAGCAGTTACCCCTTGACAGACGTTAGCTCTGGGGCCAACGTCCTGACTTTC. Its protein is CASSYPLTDVSSGANVLTF.

This clonotype was counted many times. J is TRBJ2-1 and V is TRBV6-1, with TRBD1 matching 9 bases. The CDR3 runs to 14 residues. V lost 8 bases and J lost 8; bases outside the gene matches: 10. CDR1 and CDR2 (germline): MNHNS, SASEGT. The CDR3 nucleotides read TGTGCCAGCTGCTGGACAGGGGATGCGGATGAGCAGTTCTTC. Protein product: CASCWTGDADEQFF.

This clonotype was seen a handful of times. The chain employs TRBV7-9 and TRBJ2-5; D is uncertain. V dropped 5 bases and J dropped 4 bases, with 8 bases sitting between them. The CDR3 runs to 12 residues. Germline CDR1 SEHNR, CDR2 FQNEAQ (reference sequence). The DNA of the CDR3 is TGTGCCAGCAGCGTCCAAAGAGAGACCCAGTACTTC. This gives the protein CASSVQRETQYF.

This clonotype was seen at least ten times. The rearrangement uses TRBV29-1 and TRBJ1-3; tentative D call: TRBD1 (5 bases). Per germline, CDR1 SQVTM and CDR2 ANQGSEA. Trimming took off 7 bases at V and 0 bases at J, with 10 bases between the two ends. The CDR3 covers 13 residues. The CDR3 protein is CSGHDSSGNTIYF. DNA for the CDR3: TGCAGCGGCCATGACAGCTCTGGAAACACCATATATTTT.

Many counts were recorded for this clonotype. The chain has TRBV30 and TRBJ2-7; a weak D match, TRBD1 (6 bases). Trimming removed 2 bases from V and 2 bases from J, with 13 bases in between. This CDR3 region has 14 residues. CDR1 is GTSNPN, CDR2 SVGIG, per germline (reference sequence). CDR3 sequence: CAWSPQGWTYEQYF. CDR3 in DNA: TGTGCCTGGAGTCCCCAGGGGTGGACCTACGAGCAGTACTTC.